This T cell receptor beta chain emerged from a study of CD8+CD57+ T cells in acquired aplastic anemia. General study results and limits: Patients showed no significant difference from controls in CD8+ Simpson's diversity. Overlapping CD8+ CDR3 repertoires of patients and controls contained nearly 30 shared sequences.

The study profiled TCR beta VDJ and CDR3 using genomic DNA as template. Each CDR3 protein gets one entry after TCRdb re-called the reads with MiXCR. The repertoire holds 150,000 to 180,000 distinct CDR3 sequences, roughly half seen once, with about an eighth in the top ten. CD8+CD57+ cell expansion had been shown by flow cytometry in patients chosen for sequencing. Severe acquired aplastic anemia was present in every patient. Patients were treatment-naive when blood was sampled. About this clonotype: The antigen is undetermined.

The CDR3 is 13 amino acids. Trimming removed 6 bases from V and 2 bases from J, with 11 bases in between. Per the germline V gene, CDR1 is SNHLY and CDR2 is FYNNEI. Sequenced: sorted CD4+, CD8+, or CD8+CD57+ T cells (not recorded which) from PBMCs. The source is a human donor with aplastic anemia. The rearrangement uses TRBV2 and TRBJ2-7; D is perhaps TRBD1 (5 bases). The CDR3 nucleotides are TGTGCCAGCAGCCAGGGCGCGACCTACGAGCAGTACTTC. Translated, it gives CASSQGATYEQYF.